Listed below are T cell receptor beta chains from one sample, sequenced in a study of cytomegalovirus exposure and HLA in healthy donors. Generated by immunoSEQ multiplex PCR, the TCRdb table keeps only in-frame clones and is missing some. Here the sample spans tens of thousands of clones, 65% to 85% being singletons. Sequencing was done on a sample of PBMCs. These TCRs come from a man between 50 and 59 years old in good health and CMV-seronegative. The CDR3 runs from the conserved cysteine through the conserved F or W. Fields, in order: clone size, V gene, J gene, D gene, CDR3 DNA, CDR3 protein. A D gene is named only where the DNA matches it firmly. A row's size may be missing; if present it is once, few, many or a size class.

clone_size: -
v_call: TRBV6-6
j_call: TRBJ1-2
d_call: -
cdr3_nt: TGTGCCAGCAGACGAGACAGCGTCGGCTATGGCTACACCTTC
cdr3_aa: CASRRDSVGYGYTF

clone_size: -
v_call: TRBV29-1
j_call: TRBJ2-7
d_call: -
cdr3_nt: TGCAGCGTTGATTTCGGGCAGGGAAGGTACGAGCAGTACTTC
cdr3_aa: CSVDFGQGRYEQYF

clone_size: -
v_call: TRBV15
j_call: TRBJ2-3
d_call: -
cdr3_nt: TGTGCCACCAGCGGTCTAGGGCTAGCCGGAGATACGCAGTATTTT
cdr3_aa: CATSGLGLAGDTQYF

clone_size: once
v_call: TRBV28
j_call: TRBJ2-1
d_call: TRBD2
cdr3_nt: TGTGCCAGCAGTTTTGCGGGAGGGAACAATGAGCAGTTCTTC
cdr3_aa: CASSFAGGNNEQFF

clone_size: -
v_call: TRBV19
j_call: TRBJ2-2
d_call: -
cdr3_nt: TGTGCCAGTAGTATATTTCGGGGGACAGCGCGTACCGGGGAGCTGTTTTTT
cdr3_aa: CASSIFRGTARTGELFF

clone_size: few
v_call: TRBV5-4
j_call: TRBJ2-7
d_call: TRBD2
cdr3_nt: TGTGCCAGCAGCCGATCCACTAGCGGGAGTTACTACGAGCAGTACTTC
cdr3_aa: CASSRSTSGSYYEQYF

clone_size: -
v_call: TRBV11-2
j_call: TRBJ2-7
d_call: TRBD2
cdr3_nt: TGTGCCAGCAGCTTAGATCTCTGGGCGGGAGATGAGCAGTACTTC
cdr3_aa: CASSLDLWAGDEQYF

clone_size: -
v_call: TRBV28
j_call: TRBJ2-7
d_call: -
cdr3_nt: TGTGCCAGCCAGGGAACCCCCTCCTACGAGCAGTACTTC
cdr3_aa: CASQGTPSYEQYF

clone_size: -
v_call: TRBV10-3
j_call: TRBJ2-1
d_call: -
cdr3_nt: TGTGCCACCACGGTGCGGGACAGTGAGTACAATGAGCAGTTCTTC
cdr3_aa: CATTVRDSEYNEQFF

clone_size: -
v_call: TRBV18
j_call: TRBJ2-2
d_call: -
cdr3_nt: TGTGCCAGCTCACCGGCCATCCCGAACACCGGGGAGCTGTTTTTT
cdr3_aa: CASSPAIPNTGELFF

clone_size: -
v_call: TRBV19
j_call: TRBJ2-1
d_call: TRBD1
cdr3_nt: TGTGCCAGTAGTACGGGACAGGGGTCCAATGAGCAGTTCTTC
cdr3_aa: CASSTGQGSNEQFF

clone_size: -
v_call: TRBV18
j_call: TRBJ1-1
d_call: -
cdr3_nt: TGTGCCAGCTCACCATCGACAGGGAACACTGAAGCTTTCTTT
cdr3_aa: CASSPSTGNTEAFF

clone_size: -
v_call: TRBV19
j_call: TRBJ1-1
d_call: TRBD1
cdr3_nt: TGTGCCAGTAGTCCCCGTCCCGGGACAGGAATGAACACTGAAGCTTTCTTT
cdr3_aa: CASSPRPGTGMNTEAFF

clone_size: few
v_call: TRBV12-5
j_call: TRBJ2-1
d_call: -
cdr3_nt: TGTGCTAGTGGTTTGGGATCGACAGGCGGCGAGCAGTTCTTC
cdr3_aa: CASGLGSTGGEQFF

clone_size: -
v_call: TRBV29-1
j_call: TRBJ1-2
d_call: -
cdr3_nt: TGCAGCCCCGGGTTATGTCGTGGCTACACCTTC
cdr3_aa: CSPGLCRGYTF

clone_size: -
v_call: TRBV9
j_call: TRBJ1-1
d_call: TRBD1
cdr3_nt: TGTGCCAGCAGCGTAGACAGGGGAACTGAAGCTTTCTTT
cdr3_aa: CASSVDRGTEAFF

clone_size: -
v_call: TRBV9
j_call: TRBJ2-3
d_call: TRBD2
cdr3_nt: TGTGCCAGCAGCCCTAAGTTACCCGGGACTAGCGGCACAGATACGCAGTATTTT
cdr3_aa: CASSPKLPGTSGTDTQYF

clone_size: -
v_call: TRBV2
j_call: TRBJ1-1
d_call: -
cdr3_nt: TGTGCCAGTACTACGACAGCGAACACTGAAGCTTTCTTT
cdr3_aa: CASTTTANTEAFF

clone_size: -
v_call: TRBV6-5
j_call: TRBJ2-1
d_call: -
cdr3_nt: TGTGCCAGCAGGGACCACAGGGGGGGCAATGAGCAGTTCTTC
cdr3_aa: CASRDHRGGNEQFF

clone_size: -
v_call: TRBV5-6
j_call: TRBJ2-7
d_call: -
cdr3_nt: TGTGCCAGCAGCTCCCTCGGGGGGCGAATGAACGAGCAGTACTTC
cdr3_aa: CASSSLGGRMNEQYF

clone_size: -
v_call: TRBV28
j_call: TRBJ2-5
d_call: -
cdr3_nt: TGTGCCAGCAGTTTTATCCTCCAGGAGACATGGGAGACCCAGTACTTC
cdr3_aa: CASSFILQETWETQYF

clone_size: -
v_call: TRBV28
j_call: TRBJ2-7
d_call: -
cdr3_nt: TGTGCCAGCAGTTATACGACAGCCTACGAGCAGTACTTC
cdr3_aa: CASSYTTAYEQYF

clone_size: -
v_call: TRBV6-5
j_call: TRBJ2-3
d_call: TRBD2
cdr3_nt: TGTGCCAGCAGCTCTTCCTTTGGGAGGGAGCAGTATTTT
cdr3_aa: CASSSSFGREQYF

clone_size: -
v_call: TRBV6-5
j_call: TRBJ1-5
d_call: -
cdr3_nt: TGTGCCAGCAGTTTACAGGGTGGCAATCAGCCCCAGCATTTT
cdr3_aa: CASSLQGGNQPQHF

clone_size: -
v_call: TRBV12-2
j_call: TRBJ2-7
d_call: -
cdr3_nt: TGTGCAAGTCGCTTTTTTCCTCTACGTAAGGGGAGGACCTACGAGCAGTACTTC
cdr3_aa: CASRFFPLRKGRTYEQYF

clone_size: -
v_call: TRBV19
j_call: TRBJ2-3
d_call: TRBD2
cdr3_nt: TGTGCCAGTAGTGAGACTAGCGGGAGATCAGATACGCAGTATTTT
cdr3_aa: CASSETSGRSDTQYF

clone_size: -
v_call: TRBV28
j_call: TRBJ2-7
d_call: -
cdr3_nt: TGTGCCAGCAGTTCCTCCCGGGACATAAAATTCGAGCAGTACTTC
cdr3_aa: CASSSSRDIKFEQYF

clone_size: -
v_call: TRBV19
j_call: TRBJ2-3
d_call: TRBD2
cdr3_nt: TGTGCCAGTAGTTCCGGACTAGCGGGAGGCACAGATACGCAGTATTTT
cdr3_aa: CASSSGLAGGTDTQYF

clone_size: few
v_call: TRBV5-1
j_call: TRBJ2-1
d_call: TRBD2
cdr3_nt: TGCGCCAGCAGCTTGTTTTCTAGCGGCATAGGAAATGAGCAGTTCTTC
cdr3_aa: CASSLFSSGIGNEQFF

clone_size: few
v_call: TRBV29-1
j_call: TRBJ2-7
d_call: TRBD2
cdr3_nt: TGCAGCGTTGAAGGTGGGACTAGCGGGGACTACGAGCAGTACTTC
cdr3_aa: CSVEGGTSGDYEQYF

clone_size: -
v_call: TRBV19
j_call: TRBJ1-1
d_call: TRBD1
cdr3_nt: TGTGCCAGTAGATTGCAGGGGGACACTGAAGCTTTCTTT
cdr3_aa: CASRLQGDTEAFF

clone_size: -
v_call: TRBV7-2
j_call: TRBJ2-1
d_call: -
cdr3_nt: TGTGCCAGCAGCTTAGTAGCCGTGAGCTCCTACAATGAGCAGTTCTTC
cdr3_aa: CASSLVAVSSYNEQFF

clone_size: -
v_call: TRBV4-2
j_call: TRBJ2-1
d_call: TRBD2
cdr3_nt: TGTGCCAGCAGTCAACCGGGACTAGCGGGAAACAATGAGCAGTTCTTC
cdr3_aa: CASSQPGLAGNNEQFF

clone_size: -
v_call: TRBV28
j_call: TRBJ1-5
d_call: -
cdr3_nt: TGTGCCAGCAGTATACACGACAGGAATCAGCCCCAGCATTTT
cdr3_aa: CASSIHDRNQPQHF

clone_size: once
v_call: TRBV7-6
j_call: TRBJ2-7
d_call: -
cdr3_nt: TGTGCCAGCAGCCGACCGACTAGCTACGAGCAGTACTTC
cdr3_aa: CASSRPTSYEQYF

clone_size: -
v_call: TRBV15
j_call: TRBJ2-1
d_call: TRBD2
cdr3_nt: TGTGCCACCACTCGGGGAGGGTGGAATGAGCAGTTCTTC
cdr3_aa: CATTRGGWNEQFF

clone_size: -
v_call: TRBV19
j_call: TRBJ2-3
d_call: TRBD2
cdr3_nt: TGTGCCAGTAGCGGACTAGCGGGGCCCACAGATACGCAGTATTTT
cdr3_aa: CASSGLAGPTDTQYF

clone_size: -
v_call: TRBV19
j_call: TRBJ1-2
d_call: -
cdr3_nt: TGTGCCAGTAGTCTCCAACCAGGCTATGGCTACACCTTC
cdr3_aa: CASSLQPGYGYTF

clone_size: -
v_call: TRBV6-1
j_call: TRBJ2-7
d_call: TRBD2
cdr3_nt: TGTGCCAGCAGTGAAGCGGCATGGCGGGAGGCTAGCTCCTACGAGCAGTACTTC
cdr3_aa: CASSEAAWREASSYEQYF

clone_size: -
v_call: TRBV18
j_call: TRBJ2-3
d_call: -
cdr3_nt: TGTGCCAGCTCACCACCGGACACCTCCCCAGATACGCAGTATTTT
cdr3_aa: CASSPPDTSPDTQYF

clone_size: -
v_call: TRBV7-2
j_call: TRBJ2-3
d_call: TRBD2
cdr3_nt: TGTGCCAGCAGCTTAGGGCTAGCGGGAGGGGAAGATACGCAGTATTTT
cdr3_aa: CASSLGLAGGEDTQYF

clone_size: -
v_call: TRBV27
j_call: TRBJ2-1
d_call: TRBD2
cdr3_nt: TGTGCCAGCAGTCCGGAACTAGCGGGAGTCCGCTCCTACAATGAGCAGTTCTTC
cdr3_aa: CASSPELAGVRSYNEQFF

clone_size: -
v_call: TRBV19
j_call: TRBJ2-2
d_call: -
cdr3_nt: TGTGCCAGTAGTATTCGACTGCCGGAGCTGTTTTTT
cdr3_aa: CASSIRLPELFF

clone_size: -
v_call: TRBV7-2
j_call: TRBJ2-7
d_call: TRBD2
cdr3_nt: TGTGCCAGCAGCCCCGGCTGGACTAGCGGGAGAAACTCCTACGAGCAGTACTTC
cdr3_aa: CASSPGWTSGRNSYEQYF

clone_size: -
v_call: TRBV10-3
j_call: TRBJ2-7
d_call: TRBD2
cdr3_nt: TGTGCCATCAGTGAGTCGAGCGGGAGGGCCTCCTACGAGCAGTACTTC
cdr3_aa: CAISESSGRASYEQYF

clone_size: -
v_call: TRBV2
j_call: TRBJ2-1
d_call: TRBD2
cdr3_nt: TGTGCCAGCAGTAGCGGGACGGCCCACAATGAGCAGTTCTTC
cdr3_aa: CASSSGTAHNEQFF

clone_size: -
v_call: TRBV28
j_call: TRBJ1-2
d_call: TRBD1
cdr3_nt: TGTGCCAGCAGTTTACCCGGACAGGGGCACTATGGCTACACCTTC
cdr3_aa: CASSLPGQGHYGYTF

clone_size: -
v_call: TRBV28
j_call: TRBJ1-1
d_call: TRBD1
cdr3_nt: TGTGCCAGCAGTATACAGGGGGAGCTGAACGCTGAAGCTTTCTTT
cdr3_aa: CASSIQGELNAEAFF

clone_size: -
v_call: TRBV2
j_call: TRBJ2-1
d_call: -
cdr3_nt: TGTGCCAGCAGTGAGGGGACAAACTTTGGTCGGCAGTTCTTC
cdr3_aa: CASSEGTNFGRQFF

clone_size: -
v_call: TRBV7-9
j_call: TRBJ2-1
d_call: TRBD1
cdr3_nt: TGTTCCAGCACCAGGGGGTTTAGCTCCTACAATGAGCAGTTCTTC
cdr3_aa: CSSTRGFSSYNEQFF

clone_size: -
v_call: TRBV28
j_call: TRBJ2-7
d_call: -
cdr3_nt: TGTGCCAGCACCCGCTCCTACGAGCAGTACTTC
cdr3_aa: CASTRSYEQYF

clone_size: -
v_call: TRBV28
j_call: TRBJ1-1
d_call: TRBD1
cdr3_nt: TGTGCCAGCAGTTTATATGGACAGGGACAACCTGAAGCTTTCTTT
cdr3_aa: CASSLYGQGQPEAFF

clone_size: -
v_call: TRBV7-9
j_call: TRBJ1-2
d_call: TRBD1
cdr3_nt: TGTGCCAGCAGCTGGACAGGTGTTAACTATGGCTACACCTTC
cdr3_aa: CASSWTGVNYGYTF

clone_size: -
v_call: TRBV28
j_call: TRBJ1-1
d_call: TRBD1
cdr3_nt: TGTGCCAGCAGTTTGGCCTCCACAGGGGTCAACACTGAAGCTTTCTTT
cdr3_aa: CASSLASTGVNTEAFF

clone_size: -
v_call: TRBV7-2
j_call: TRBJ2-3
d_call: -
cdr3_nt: TGTGCCAGCAGCTTACTAGTACCGCCCTCAGATACGCAGTATTTT
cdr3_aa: CASSLLVPPSDTQYF

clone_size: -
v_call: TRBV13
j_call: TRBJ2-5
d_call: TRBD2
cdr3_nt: TGTGCCAGCTGTCAAGGACTAGCGGGAGGTTCGGGAGAGACCCAGTACTTC
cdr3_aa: CASCQGLAGGSGETQYF

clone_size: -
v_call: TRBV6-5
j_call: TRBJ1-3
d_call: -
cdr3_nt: TGTGCCAGCAGTTGGAGCTCTGGAAACACCATATATTTT
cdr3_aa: CASSWSSGNTIYF